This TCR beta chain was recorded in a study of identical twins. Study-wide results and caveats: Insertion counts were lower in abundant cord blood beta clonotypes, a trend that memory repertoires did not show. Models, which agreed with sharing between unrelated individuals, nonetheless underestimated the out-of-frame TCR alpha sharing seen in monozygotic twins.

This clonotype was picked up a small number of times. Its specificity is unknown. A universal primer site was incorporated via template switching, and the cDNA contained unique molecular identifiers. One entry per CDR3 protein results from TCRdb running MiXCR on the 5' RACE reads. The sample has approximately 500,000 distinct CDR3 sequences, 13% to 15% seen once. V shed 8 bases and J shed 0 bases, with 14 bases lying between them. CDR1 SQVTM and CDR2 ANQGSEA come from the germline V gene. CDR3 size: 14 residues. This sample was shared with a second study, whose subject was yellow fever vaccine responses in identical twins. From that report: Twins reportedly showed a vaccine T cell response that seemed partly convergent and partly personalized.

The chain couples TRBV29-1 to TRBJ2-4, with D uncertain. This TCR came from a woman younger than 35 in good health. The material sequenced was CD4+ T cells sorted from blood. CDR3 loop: CSPPRRLAKNIQYF. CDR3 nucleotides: TGCAGCCCCCCTCGGCGTCTAGCCAAAAACATTCAGTACTTC. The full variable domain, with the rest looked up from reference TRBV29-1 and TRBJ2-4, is SAVISQKPSRDICQRGTSLTIQCQVDSQVTMMFWYRQQPGQSLTLIATANQGSEATYESGFVIDKFPISRPNLTFSTLTVSNMSPEDSSIYLCSPPRRLAKNIQYFGAGTRLSVL.